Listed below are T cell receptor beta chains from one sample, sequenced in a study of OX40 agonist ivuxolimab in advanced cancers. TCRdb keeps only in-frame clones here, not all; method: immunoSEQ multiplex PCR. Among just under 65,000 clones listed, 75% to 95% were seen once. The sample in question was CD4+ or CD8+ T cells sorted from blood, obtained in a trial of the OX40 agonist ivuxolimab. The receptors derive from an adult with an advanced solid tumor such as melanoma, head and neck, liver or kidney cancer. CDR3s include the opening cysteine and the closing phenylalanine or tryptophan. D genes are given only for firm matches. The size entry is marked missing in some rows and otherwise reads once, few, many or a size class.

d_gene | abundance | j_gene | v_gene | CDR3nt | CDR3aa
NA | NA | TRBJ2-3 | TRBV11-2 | TGTGCCAGCAGCTTAGAGGGGGGCACAGATACGCAGTATTTT | CASSLEGGTDTQYF
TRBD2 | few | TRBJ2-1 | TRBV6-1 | TGTGCCAGCAGTGATTGGACTAGCGGGAGCGATGAGCAGTTCTTC | CASSDWTSGSDEQFF
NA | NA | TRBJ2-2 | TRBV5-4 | TGTGCCAGCAGCCCCCCCTTCCAAGCGAACACCGGGGAGCTGTTTTTT | CASSPPFQANTGELFF
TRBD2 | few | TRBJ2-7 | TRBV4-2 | TGTGCCAGCAGCCCGCTCACCCTAGCGGGAGGCTCCTACGAGCAGTACTTC | CASSPLTLAGGSYEQYF
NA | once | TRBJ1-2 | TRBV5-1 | TGCGCCAGCAGCTCGGGACAATTCTCAGCTAACTATGGCTACACCTTC | CASSSGQFSANYGYTF
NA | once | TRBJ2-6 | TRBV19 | TGTGCCAGTAAAACCGGCTCTGGGGCCAACGTCCTGACTTTC | CASKTGSGANVLTF
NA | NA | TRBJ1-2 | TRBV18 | TGTGCCAGCTCGCCCCCCAGGGGCTGGTGGGGCTACACCTTC | CASSPPRGWWGYTF
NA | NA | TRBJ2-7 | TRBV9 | TGTGCCAGCAGCGTAGCGCAGGGGTACGAGCAGTACTTC | CASSVAQGYEQYF
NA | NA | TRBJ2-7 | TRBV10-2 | TGCGCCAGCAGTCAGTTTGACCGTGAGCAGTACTTC | CASSQFDREQYF
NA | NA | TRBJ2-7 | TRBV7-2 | TGTGCCAGCAGCTTAGCAAGGGGCGACTACGAGCAGTACTTC | CASSLARGDYEQYF
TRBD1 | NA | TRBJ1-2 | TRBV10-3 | TGTGCCGTCGGACAGGGTGAGAACTATGGCTACACCTTC | CAVGQGENYGYTF
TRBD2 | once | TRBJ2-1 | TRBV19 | TGTGCCAGTACCAGGTTCGGATTGGGGGGACTATACAATGAGCAGTTCTTC | CASTRFGLGGLYNEQFF
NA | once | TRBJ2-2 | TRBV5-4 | TGTGCCAGCAGCTTAATCGACACCGGGGAGCTGTTTTTT | CASSLIDTGELFF
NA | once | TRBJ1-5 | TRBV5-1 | TGCGCCAGCACCGATACGCAGGAACCGAGCAATCAGCCCCAGCATTTT | CASTDTQEPSNQPQHF
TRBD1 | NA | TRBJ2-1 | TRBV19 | TGTGCCAGTAGTGGGACAGGGGGCATCGAGCAGTTCTTC | CASSGTGGIEQFF
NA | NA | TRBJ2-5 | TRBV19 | TGTGCCAGTAGTTCGGACAGCCAAGAGACCCAGTACTTC | CASSSDSQETQYF
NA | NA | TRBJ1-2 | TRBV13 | TGTGCCAGCAGCTTATTTGAAAGTTTAGGAGTTTATGGCTACACCTTC | CASSLFESLGVYGYTF
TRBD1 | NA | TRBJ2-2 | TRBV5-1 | TGCGCCAGCAGCCCGGGACAGGGGGGAACCGGGGAGCTGTTTTTT | CASSPGQGGTGELFF
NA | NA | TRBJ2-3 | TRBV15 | TGTGCCACCAGCCACCTACTAGAATCTATCACAGATACGCAGTATTTT | CATSHLLESITDTQYF
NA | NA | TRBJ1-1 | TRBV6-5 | TGTGCCAGCAGTTGGGTAGGGGGCACTGAAGCTTTCTTT | CASSWVGGTEAFF
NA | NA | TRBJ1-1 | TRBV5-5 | TGTGCCAGCAGCCTCACCAGGGATGAAGCTTTCTTT | CASSLTRDEAFF
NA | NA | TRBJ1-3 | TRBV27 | TGTGCCAGCAGTTTCGATGGAAACACCATATATTTT | CASSFDGNTIYF